The source of this TCR beta chain is a study of Graves' ophthalmopathy and Graves' hyperthyroidism. Amplifying from RNA transcripts, the study obtained TCR beta CDR3 regions. First-round RT-PCR with HTBI primers preceded a second-round multiplex PCR. From the multiplex PCR reads, TCRdb called clonotypes with MiXCR, one entry per CDR3 protein. The table records 300,000 to 400,000 distinct CDR3 sequences, roughly 15% of them present only once. The CDR3 is made up of 14 amino acids. Germline V lookup: CDR1 MNHEY, CDR2 SVGAGI. The ends were cut back, 2 bases at V and 5 bases at J, with 12 bases in the middle. This clonotype was seen many times.

The sequence derives from an adult man with Graves' ophthalmopathy. Sequenced sample: peripheral blood. V is TRBV6-5 and J is TRBJ1-2; D is perhaps TRBD1 (5 bases). CDR3 in DNA: TGTGCCAGCAGTTACGGGGCCGGCACGTATGGCTACACCTTC. As protein: CASSYGAGTYGYTF.